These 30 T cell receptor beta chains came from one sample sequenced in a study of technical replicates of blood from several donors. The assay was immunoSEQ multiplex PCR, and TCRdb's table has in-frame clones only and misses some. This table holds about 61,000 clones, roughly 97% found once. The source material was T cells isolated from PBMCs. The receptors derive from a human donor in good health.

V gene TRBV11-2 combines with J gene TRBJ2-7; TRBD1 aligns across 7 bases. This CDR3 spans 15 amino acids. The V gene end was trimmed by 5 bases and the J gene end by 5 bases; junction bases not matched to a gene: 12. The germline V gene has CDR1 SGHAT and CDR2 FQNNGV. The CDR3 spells CASSIIDRVFHEQYF. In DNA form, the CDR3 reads TGTGCCAGCAGCATAATTGACAGGGTGTTCCACGAGCAGTACTTC. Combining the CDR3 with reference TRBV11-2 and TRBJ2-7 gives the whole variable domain EAGVAQSPRYKIIEKRQSVAFWCNPISGHATLYWYQQILGQGPKLLIQFQNNGVVDDSQLPKDRFSAERLKGVDSTLKIQPAKLEDSAVYLCASSIIDRVFHEQYFGPGTRLTVT.

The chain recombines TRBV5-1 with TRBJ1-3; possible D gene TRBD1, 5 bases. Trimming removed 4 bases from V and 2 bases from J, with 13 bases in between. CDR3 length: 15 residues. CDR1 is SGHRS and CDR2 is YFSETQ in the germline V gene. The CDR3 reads CASSTSGVTGNTIYF. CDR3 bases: TGCGCCAGCAGCACCTCGGGGGTAACTGGAAACACCATATATTTT.

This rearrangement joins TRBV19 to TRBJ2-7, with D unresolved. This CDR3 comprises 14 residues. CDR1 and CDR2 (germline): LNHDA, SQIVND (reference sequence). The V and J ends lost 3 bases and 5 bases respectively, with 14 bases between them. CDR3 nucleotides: TGTGCCAGTAGTATGACCGGTGGAGAGGACGAGCAGTACTTC. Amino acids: CASSMTGGEDEQYF.

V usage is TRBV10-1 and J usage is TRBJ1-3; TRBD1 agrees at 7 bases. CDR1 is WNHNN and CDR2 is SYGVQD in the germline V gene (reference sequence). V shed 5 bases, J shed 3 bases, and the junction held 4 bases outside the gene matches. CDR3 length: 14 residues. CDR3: CASSPGTDGNTIYF. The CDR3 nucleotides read TGCGCCAGCAGTCCTGGGACAGATGGAAACACCATATATTTT.

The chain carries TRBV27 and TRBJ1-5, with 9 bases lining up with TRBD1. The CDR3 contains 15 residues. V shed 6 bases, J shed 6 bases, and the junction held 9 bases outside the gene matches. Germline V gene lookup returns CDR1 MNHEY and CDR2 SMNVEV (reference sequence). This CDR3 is CASRKGQGESQPQHF. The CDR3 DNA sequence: TGTGCCAGCAGAAAGGGACAGGGAGAGAGTCAGCCCCAGCATTTT.

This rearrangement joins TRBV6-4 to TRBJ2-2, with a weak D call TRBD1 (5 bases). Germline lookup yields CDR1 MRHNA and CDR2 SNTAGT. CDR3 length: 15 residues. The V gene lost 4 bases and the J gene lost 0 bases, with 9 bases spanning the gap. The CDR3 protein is CASSGQGPNTGELFF. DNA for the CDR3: TGTGCCAGCAGTGGGCAGGGCCCGAACACCGGGGAGCTGTTTTTT.

CDR3 sequence reads: CASSATSGAGELFF. CDR3 in DNA: TGTGCCAGCAGTGCCACTAGCGGGGCCGGGGAGCTGTTTTTT. V and J are TRBV28 and TRBJ2-2; 10 nucleotides match TRBD2. V trimming: 5 bases; J trimming: 6 bases; junction bases outside the gene matches: 3. The germline CDR1 and CDR2 sequences are MDHEN and SYDVKM. The CDR3 contains 14 residues.

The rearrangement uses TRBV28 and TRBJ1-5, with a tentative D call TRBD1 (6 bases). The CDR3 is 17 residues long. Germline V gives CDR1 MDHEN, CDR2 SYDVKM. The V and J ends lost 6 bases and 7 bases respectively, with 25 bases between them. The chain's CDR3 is CASSDTGTKTPVQPQHF. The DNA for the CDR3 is TGTGCCAGCAGCGATACAGGGACAAAGACCCCGGTCCAGCCCCAGCATTTT.

In DNA form, the CDR3 reads TGTGCCAGTAGTGCTGCAGGACTCTCTGGGGCCAACGTCCTGACTTTC. Residues: CASSAAGLSGANVLTF. This chain uses TRBV19 with TRBJ2-6, with D possibly matching TRBD2 (5 bases). The CDR3 runs 16 residues. Looked up from germline, CDR1 is LNHDA and CDR2 is SQIVND (reference sequence). V was pared by 5 bases and J by 0 bases, with 11 bases between. Combining the CDR3 with reference TRBV19 and TRBJ2-6 gives the whole variable domain DGGITQSPKYLFRKEGQNVTLSCEQNLNHDAMYWYRQDPGQGLRLIYYSQIVNDFQKGDIAEGYSVSREKKESFPLTVTSAQKNPTAFYLCASSAAGLSGANVLTFGAGSRLTVL.

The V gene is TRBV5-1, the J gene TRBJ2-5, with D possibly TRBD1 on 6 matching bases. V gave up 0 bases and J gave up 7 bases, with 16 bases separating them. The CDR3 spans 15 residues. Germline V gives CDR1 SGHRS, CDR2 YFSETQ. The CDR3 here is CASSLATGQMRTQYF. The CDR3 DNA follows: TGCGCCAGCAGCTTGGCAACGGGACAAATGCGGACCCAGTACTTC.

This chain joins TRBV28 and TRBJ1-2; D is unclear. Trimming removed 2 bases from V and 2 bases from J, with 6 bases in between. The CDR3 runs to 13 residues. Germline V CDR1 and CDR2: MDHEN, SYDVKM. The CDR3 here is CASSLSRNYGYTF. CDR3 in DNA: TGTGCCAGCAGTTTAAGTAGAAACTATGGCTACACCTTC.

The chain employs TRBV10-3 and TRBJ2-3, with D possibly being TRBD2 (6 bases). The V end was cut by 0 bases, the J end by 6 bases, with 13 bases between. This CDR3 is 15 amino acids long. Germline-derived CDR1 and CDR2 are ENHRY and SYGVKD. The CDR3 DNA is TGTGCCATCAGTGAGTCGTTCGGGAGCGTGGATACGCAGTATTTT. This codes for CAISESFGSVDTQYF.

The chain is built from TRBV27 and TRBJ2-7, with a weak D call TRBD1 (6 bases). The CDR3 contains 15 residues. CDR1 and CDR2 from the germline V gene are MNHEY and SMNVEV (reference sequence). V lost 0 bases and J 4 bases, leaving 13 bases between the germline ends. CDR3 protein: CASSLSYWGQYEQYF. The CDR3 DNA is TGTGCCAGCAGTTTATCTTACTGGGGGCAGTACGAGCAGTACTTC.

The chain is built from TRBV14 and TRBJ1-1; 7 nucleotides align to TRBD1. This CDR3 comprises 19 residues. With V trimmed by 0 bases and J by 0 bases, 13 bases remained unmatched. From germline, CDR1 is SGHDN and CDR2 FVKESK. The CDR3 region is CASSQDGETGPFMNTEAFF. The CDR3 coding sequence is TGTGCCAGCAGCCAAGATGGGGAGACAGGGCCGTTCATGAACACTGAAGCTTTCTTT.

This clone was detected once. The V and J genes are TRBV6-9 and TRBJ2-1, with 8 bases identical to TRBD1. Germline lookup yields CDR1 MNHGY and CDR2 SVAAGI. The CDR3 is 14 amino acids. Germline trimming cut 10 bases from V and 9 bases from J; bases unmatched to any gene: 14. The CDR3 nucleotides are TGTGCCAACTCGAACTCACAGGGGGAGTGTGAGCAGTTCTTC. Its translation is CANSNSQGECEQFF.

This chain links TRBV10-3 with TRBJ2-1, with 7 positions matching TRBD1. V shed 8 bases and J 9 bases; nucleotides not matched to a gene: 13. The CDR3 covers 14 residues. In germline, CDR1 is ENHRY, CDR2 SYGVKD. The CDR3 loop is CAIAPRQGPSEQFF. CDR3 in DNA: TGTGCCATCGCCCCTAGACAGGGTCCAAGTGAGCAGTTCTTC.

The CDR3 here is CASSTTPGVNTEAFF. For the CDR3, the DNA is TGTGCCAGCAGCACGACGCCGGGAGTGAACACTGAAGCTTTCTTT. V usage is TRBV5-6 and J usage is TRBJ1-1; D unresolved. Germline V lookup: CDR1 SGHDT, CDR2 YYEEEE. V was pared by 4 bases and J by 0 bases, with 13 bases between. The CDR3 covers 15 residues.

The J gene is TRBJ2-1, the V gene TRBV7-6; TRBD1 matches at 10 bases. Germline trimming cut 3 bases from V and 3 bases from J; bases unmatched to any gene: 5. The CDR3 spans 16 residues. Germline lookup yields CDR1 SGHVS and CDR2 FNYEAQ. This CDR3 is CASSLGQGQGYNEQFF. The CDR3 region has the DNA TGTGCCAGCAGCTTGGGACAGGGGCAGGGCTACAATGAGCAGTTCTTC.

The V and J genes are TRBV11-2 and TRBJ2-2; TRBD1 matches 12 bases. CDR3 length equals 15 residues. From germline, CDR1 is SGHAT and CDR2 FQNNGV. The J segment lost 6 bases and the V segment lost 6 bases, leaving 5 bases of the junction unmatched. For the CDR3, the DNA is TGTGCCAGCAGACCCGGGACAGGGGGCCCCGGGGAGCTGTTTTTT. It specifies CASRPGTGGPGELFF.

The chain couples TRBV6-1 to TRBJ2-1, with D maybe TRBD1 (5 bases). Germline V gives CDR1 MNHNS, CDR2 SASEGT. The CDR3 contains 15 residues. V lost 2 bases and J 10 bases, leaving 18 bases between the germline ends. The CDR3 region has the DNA TGTGCCAGCAGTGAATCACCGGGCTTAGGGGAAGAGCAGTTCTTC. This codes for CASSESPGLGEEQFF.

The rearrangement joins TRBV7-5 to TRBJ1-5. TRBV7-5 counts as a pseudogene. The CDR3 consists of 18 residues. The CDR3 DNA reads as TGTGTCAGAAGCATTCGGGAGGGCAATACTGCCTCTAATCAGCCCCAGCATTTT. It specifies CVRSIREGNTASNQPQHF.

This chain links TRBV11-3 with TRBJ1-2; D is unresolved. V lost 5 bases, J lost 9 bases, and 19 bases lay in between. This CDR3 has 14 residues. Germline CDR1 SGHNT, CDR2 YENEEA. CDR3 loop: CASSPVDGSQSYTF. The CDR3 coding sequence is TGTGCCAGCAGCCCAGTTGACGGGAGTCAGAGCTACACCTTC.

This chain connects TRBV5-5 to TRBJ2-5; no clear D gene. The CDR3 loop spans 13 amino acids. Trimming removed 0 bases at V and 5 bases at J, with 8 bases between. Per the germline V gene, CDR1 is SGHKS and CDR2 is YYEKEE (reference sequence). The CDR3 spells CASSLDWSETQYF. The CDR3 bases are TGTGCCAGCAGCTTGGACTGGTCTGAGACCCAGTACTTC.

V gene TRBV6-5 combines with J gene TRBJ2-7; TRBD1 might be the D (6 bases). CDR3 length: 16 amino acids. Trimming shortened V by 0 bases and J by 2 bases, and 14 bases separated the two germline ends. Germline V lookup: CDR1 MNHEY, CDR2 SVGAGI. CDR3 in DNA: TGTGCCAGCAGTTACTCGTGGGGGCAACAGACCTACGAGCAGTACTTC. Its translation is CASSYSWGQQTYEQYF.

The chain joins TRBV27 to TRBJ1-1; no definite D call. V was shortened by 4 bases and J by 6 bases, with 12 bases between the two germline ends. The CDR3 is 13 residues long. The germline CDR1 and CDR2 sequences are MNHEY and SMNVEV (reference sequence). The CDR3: CASSSPGVPEAFF. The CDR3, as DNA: TGTGCCAGCAGTTCCCCCGGGGTCCCTGAAGCTTTCTTT.

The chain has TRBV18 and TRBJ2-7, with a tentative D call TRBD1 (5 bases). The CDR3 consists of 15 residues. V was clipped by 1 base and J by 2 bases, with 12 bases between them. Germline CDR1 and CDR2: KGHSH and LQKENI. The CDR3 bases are TGTGCCAGCTCACCACGAGAAGGGGCAGCCTACGAGCAGTACTTC. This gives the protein CASSPREGAAYEQYF.

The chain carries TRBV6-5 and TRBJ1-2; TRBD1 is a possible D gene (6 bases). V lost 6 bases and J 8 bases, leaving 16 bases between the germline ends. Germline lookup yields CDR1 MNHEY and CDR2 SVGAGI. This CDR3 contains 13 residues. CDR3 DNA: TGTGCCAGCAGACAGGGACAATCTCGGGGCTACACCTTC. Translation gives CASRQGQSRGYTF.

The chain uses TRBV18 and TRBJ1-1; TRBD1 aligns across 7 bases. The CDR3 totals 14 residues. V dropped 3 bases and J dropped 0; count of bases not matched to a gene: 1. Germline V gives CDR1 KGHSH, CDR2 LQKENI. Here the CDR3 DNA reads TGTGCCAGCTCACCGCAGGGGGTGAACACTGAAGCTTTCTTT. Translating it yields CASSPQGVNTEAFF.

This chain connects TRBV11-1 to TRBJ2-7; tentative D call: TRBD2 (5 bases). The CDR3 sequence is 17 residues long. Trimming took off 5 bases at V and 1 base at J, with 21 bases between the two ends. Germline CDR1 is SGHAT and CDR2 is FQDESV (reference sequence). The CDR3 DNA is TGTGCCAGCAGCCCACTCGCCCGGGGTACATTTTCCTACGAGCAGTACTTC. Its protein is CASSPLARGTFSYEQYF.

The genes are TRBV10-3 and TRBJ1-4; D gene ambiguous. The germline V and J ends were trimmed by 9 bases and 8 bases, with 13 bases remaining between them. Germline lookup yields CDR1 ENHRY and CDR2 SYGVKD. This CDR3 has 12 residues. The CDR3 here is CAMSRAGEKLFF. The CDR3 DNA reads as TGTGCCATGTCTCGGGCGGGAGAAAAACTGTTTTTT.